The T cell receptor (beta chain) described here comes from a study of somatic mutations in cytotoxic T cells in rheumatoid arthritis. Only in-frame clones appear in the TCRdb table, and some are missing; sequencing was by immunoSEQ multiplex PCR. The profile covers 13,000 to 15,000 clones, with under 80% appearing a single time and around 27% taken by the ten largest. CDR3 size: 13 residues. Trimming at V came to 7 bases and at J to 5 bases, leaving 7 bases not matched to a gene. CDR1 and CDR2 from the germline V gene are SQVTM and ANQGSEA. To note about this clone: What it recognizes is unknown.

Study conclusions and caveats: The top CD8+ clone topped 20% of CD8+ cells in about an eighth of the roughly 60 patients.

The sample taken for sequencing was CD8+ T cells sorted from blood. This sequence was found in an adult with rheumatoid arthritis. This chain joins TRBV29-1 and TRBJ2-1, with 8 bases matching TRBD2. The CDR3 is CSAGTSNDNEQFF. The CDR3 DNA reads TGCAGCGCCGGGACTAGTAATGACAATGAGCAGTTCTTC.